A single sample gave rise to the 28 T cell receptor beta chains below, sequenced in a study of early T cells in non-severe SARS-CoV-2 infection. A single record per CDR3 protein comes from TCRdb applying MiXCR to the 5' RACE reads. The sample shows about 31,000 distinct CDR3 sequences, approximately 5.9% of them seen only once. Source material: whole blood. Source of these receptors: an adult who was a healthcare worker with PCR-confirmed SARS-CoV-2 infection or an uninfected control (not recorded which).

This clonotype has at least ten counts. J is TRBJ2-7 and V is TRBV20-1, with D maybe TRBD1 (5 bases). V was cut by 1 base and J by 7 bases, with 26 bases left in between. This CDR3 is built from 17 residues. The germline V gene encodes CDR1 DFQATT and CDR2 SNEGSKA (reference sequence). CDR3 residues: CSARVATSLARVREQYF. Written as DNA, the CDR3 is TGCAGTGCTAGAGTGGCGACGAGTTTGGCCAGGGTGAGGGAGCAGTACTTC.

The V call is TRBV12-3 or TRBV12-4, the J call TRBJ2-5, with D possibly TRBD1 on 6 matching bases. Trimming pared 1 base from V and 2 bases from J, leaving 17 bases between. The CDR3 length is 17 residues. As DNA, the CDR3 is TGTGCCAGCAGTTTAGGTCTGGGGGCGACATCTCAAGAGACCCAGTACTTC. Protein: CASSLGLGATSQETQYF.

This clonotype was seen at least ten times. This sequence joins TRBV2 and TRBJ2-3; 12 positions match TRBD2. Trimming cost V 6 bases and J 5 bases; bases outside gene matches: 3. There are 14 residues in the CDR3. CDR1 is SNHLY and CDR2 is FYNNEI in the germline V gene. DNA for the CDR3: TGTGCCAGCAGCCCTAGCGGGAGGGGAGATACGCAGTATTTT. This sequence encodes CASSPSGRGDTQYF.

This clonotype was recorded at least ten times. The genes are TRBV7-2 and TRBJ1-6; D is undetermined. Trimming pared 2 bases from V and 9 bases from J, leaving 5 bases between. The CDR3 spans 12 residues. Germline CDR1 SGHTA, CDR2 FQGNSA. DNA for the CDR3: TGTGCCAGCAGCTTATTGGGTTCACCCCTCCACTTT. Protein product: CASSLLGSPLHF.

This clonotype was seen a handful of times. The genes are TRBV7-2 and TRBJ1-1; 10 nucleotides agree with TRBD1. V lost 4 bases to trimming and J lost 10 bases; unmatched junction nucleotides: 3. Germline V gives CDR1 SGHTA, CDR2 FQGNSA. The CDR3 consists of 12 residues. The CDR3 protein is CASSSRTGGAFF. The CDR3 DNA is TGTGCCAGCAGCTCGAGGACAGGGGGAGCTTTCTTT.

V and J are TRBV29-1 and TRBJ2-1; D may be TRBD1 (6 bases). The CDR3 has 12 amino acids. Germline assignment: CDR1 SQVTM and CDR2 ANQGSEA. Deletions cut 7 bases from V and 4 bases from J, with 11 bases between. This CDR3 is CSGDMSYNEQFF. CDR3 nucleotides: TGCAGCGGGGACATGAGTTACAATGAGCAGTTCTTC.

The V and J genes are TRBV27 and TRBJ2-1; 11 bases fit TRBD2. From germline, CDR1 is MNHEY and CDR2 SMNVEV (reference sequence). The CDR3 spans 18 residues. J gave up 7 bases and V 6 bases, and 17 bases lay outside the gene matches. The CDR3 sequence is CASSRQGVRASGRNEQFF. CDR3 DNA: TGTGCCAGCAGCCGACAGGGGGTCAGGGCTAGCGGGAGGAATGAGCAGTTCTTC.

This clonotype appeared many times. Here the CDR3 DNA reads TGCAGTGCTTTGGACAGCCTAGGCTACGAGCAGTACTTC. Its protein is CSALDSLGYEQYF. This chain links TRBV20-1 with TRBJ2-7, with D tentatively TRBD1 (6 bases). The CDR3 is 13 residues long. Germline CDR1 is DFQATT and CDR2 is SNEGSKA (reference sequence). The V end was cut by 5 bases, the J end by 3 bases, with 14 bases between.

In this sample, this clonotype turned up a few times. The chain recombines TRBV25-1 with TRBJ2-5; tentatively, D is TRBD2 (7 bases). This CDR3 has 14 residues. Germline-derived CDR1 and CDR2 are MGHDK and SYGVNS. Trimming pared 8 bases from V and 1 base from J, leaving 14 bases between. CDR3 nucleotides: TGTGCCAGCGGGAGGGCAGGGGCCCAAGAGACCCAGTACTTC. Translation: CASGRAGAQETQYF.

This clonotype was found a few times. The genes are TRBV5-1 and TRBJ2-2, with D possibly being TRBD1 (6 bases). Trimming removed 3 bases from V and 0 bases from J, with 15 bases in between. In germline, CDR1 is SGHRS, CDR2 YFSETQ. This CDR3 comprises 17 residues. CDR3 DNA sequence: TGCGCCAGCAGCTGGCCCCCCGGGACAACGAACACCGGGGAGCTGTTTTTT. Translation: CASSWPPGTTNTGELFF.

The V gene is TRBV20-1, the J gene TRBJ1-1; 8 bases are a match to TRBD1. The CDR3 is 14 residues long. Trimming removed 3 bases from V and 6 bases from J; junction bases left unmatched: 9. The germline CDR1 and CDR2 sequences are DFQATT and SNEGSKA (reference sequence). CDR3: CSARANDRGAEAFF. The CDR3 DNA sequence: TGCAGTGCTAGGGCGAACGACAGGGGAGCTGAAGCTTTCTTT.

This clonotype was observed many times. This chain joins TRBV28 and TRBJ1-2, with TRBD1 identical over 8 bases. The V segment lost 5 bases and the J segment 2 bases; nucleotides outside the gene matches: 7. Germline V gives CDR1 MDHEN, CDR2 SYDVKM. This CDR3 region has 15 residues. The CDR3 spells CASSANRGGNYGYTF. For the CDR3, the DNA is TGTGCCAGCAGTGCAAACAGGGGGGGAAACTATGGCTACACCTTC.

Ten or more counts support this clonotype. This rearrangement joins TRBV5-1 to TRBJ2-7; the D gene is possibly TRBD1 (7 bases). V dropped 5 bases and J dropped 3 bases, with 15 bases sitting between them. CDR1 and CDR2 from the germline V gene are SGHRS and YFSETQ. The CDR3 runs to 14 residues. CDR3 loop: CASSAGTEDYEQYF. For the CDR3, the DNA is TGCGCCAGCAGTGCGGGGACAGAGGACTACGAGCAGTACTTC.

This clonotype was seen only a few times. V gene TRBV30 combines with J gene TRBJ2-1; 8 bases map to TRBD2. J gave up 9 bases and V 2 bases, and 12 bases lay outside the gene matches. Per germline, CDR1 GTSNPN and CDR2 SVGIG (reference sequence). This CDR3 has 15 residues. CDR3 region: CAWSTGLEPFREQFF. The DNA for the CDR3 is TGTGCCTGGAGTACGGGACTAGAGCCCTTCCGTGAGCAGTTCTTC.

The gene calls are TRBV18 and TRBJ1-1, with no clear D. CDR3 length: 12 residues. Germline V gene data show CDR1 as KGHSH and CDR2 as LQKENI. V was pared by 6 bases and J by 1 base, with 6 bases between. The CDR3 bases are TGTGCCAGCTCTCACCCGAACACTGAAGCTTTCTTT. Translating it yields CASSHPNTEAFF.

This clonotype turned up a few times. The chain recombines TRBV7-8 with TRBJ2-1, with 7 nucleotides matching TRBD2. Germline trimming cut 0 bases from V and 2 bases from J; bases unmatched to any gene: 4. Germline V lookup: CDR1 SGHVS, CDR2 FQNEAQ. This CDR3 is built from 16 residues. For the CDR3, the DNA is TGTGCCAGCAGCTTAGCGGGGAGCGGGACCTACAATGAGCAGTTCTTC. Protein sequence: CASSLAGSGTYNEQFF.

This clonotype has ten or more counts. The chain carries TRBV20-1 and TRBJ1-1, with 7 positions matching TRBD1. The CDR3 covers 16 residues. Germline loops: CDR1 DFQATT, CDR2 SNEGSKA (reference sequence). The V and J ends lost 0 bases and 5 bases, in that order; junction bases with no gene match: 12. The CDR3 here is CSARDLAGGEGTEAFF. The CDR3 bases are TGCAGTGCTAGAGATTTGGCAGGGGGTGAGGGGACTGAAGCTTTCTTT.

This CDR3 is CASSQVGGNTIYF. CDR3 in DNA: TGTGCCAGCAGCCAAGTAGGTGGAAACACCATATATTTT. This sequence joins TRBV3-1 and TRBJ1-3; D not certain. V was pared by 1 base and J by 3 bases, with 4 bases between. Germline V CDR1 and CDR2: LGHDT, YNNKEL (reference sequence). The CDR3 sequence is 13 residues long.

This clonotype was seen only a few times. The chain links TRBV29-1 to TRBJ1-1, with D possibly being TRBD1 (6 bases). With 4 bases removed from V and 2 bases from J, the gap between germline ends came to 11 bases. CDR3 size: 13 residues. The V gene's germline CDR1 is SQVTM and CDR2 ANQGSEA. The CDR3 DNA follows: TGCAGCGTTGCAAGGGGGACTAACACTGAAGCTTTCTTT. It is translated as CSVARGTNTEAFF.

This clonotype was seen ten or more times. The rearrangement uses TRBV7-9 and TRBJ2-1; D is uncertain. Trimming left V 1 base short and J 7 bases short, with 5 bases between. The CDR3 spans 12 residues. The germline V gene has CDR1 SEHNR and CDR2 FQNEAQ (reference sequence). This chain's CDR3 is CASSLVVNEQFF. The CDR3 DNA is TGTGCCAGCAGCTTAGTGGTTAATGAGCAGTTCTTC.

J is TRBJ2-4 and V is TRBV4-2, with 7 positions matching TRBD1. CDR1 LGHNA and CDR2 YNFKEQ come from the germline V gene. The V gene end was trimmed by 1 base and the J gene end by 2 bases; junction bases not matched to a gene: 8. The CDR3 has 17 amino acids. CDR3 coding DNA: TGTGCCAGCAGCCAAGTTGGGAACAGGGGTACCAAAAACATTCAGTACTTC. Amino acid sequence: CASSQVGNRGTKNIQYF.

This clonotype was counted only a few times. For the CDR3, the DNA is TGTGCCAGCAGTGGAGAAAGGGGAACTGAAGCTTTCTTT. The encoded protein is CASSGERGTEAFF. This chain connects TRBV2 to TRBJ1-1; possibly TRBD1 for D (5 bases). Trimming shortened V by 4 bases and J by 5 bases, and 11 bases separated the two germline ends. Germline V gene sequence: CDR1 SNHLY, CDR2 FYNNEI. The CDR3 is 13 amino acids.

Ten or more counts support this clonotype. The genes are TRBV6-5 and TRBJ2-3, with a tentative D call TRBD1 (6 bases). The CDR3 spans 14 residues. Trimming cost V 6 bases and J 6 bases, with 16 bases left between them. From germline, CDR1 is MNHEY and CDR2 SVGAGI. The CDR3 DNA sequence: TGTGCCAGCAGCGAGGACAGACATAAGGATACGCAGTATTTT. Protein: CASSEDRHKDTQYF.

The table lists this clonotype with many counts. The rearrangement links TRBV5-1 to TRBJ1-1, with D possibly matching TRBD1 (6 bases). The CDR3 is made up of 16 amino acids. Trimming removed 1 base at V and 0 bases at J, with 13 bases between. CDR1 and CDR2 from the germline V gene are SGHRS and YFSETQ. The CDR3 spells CASSLTNQGLNTEAFF. DNA of the CDR3: TGCGCCAGCAGCTTGACCAATCAGGGGCTGAACACTGAAGCTTTCTTT.

The gene calls are TRBV6-5 and TRBJ1-1, with D possibly matching TRBD1 (5 bases). Germline lookup yields CDR1 MNHEY and CDR2 SVGAGI. V was cut by 5 bases and J by 4 bases, with 14 bases left in between. This CDR3 spans 14 amino acids. Written as DNA, the CDR3 is TGTGCCAGCAGTACGAACACAGGTGCCACTGAAGCTTTCTTT. Protein: CASSTNTGATEAFF.

In this sample, this clonotype turned up many times. V is TRBV7-8 and J is TRBJ1-3; 8 bases are shared with TRBD1. Germline CDR1 reads SGHVS; CDR2 reads FQNEAQ. V gave up 5 bases and J gave up 1 base; unmatched junction bases: 1. The CDR3 spans 14 residues. CDR3 nucleotides: TGTGCCAGCAGCCACAGGGGGTCTGGAAACACCATATATTTT. It codes for CASSHRGSGNTIYF.

Many counts were recorded for this clonotype. V usage is TRBV7-8 and J usage is TRBJ2-2; D ambiguous. The CDR3 loop spans 16 amino acids. The V end was cut by 5 bases, the J end by 4 bases, with 17 bases between. Germline V CDR1 and CDR2: SGHVS, FQNEAQ. CDR3 bases: TGTGCCAGCAGCCCCGCCGGGCCCCAGGTCACCGGGGAGCTGTTTTTT. This translates into CASSPAGPQVTGELFF.

In its sample, this clonotype ranks as medium-sized. The CDR3: CASSESSSGRNEQFF. The CDR3, as DNA: TGTGCCAGCAGTGAAAGTAGCAGTGGGCGCAATGAGCAGTTCTTC. This chain links TRBV12-3 or TRBV12-4 with TRBJ2-1; D is unresolved. Trimming took off 5 bases at V and 6 bases at J, with 17 bases between the two ends. The CDR3 is 15 residues long.